Below are 31 T cell receptor beta chains sequenced from a single sample in a study of blood T cell repertoires in COVID-19. Assay: immunoSEQ multiplex PCR; the TCRdb copy retains only in-frame clones and omits some. Of approximately 360,000 clones listed, roughly 90% are singletons. Sequencing was carried out using peripheral blood. Every receptor here comes from a middle-aged man with acute or convalescent COVID-19.

The chain has TRBV5-1 and TRBJ2-1, with 9 nucleotides matching TRBD2. The length of the CDR3 is 17 residues. CDR1 and CDR2 (germline): SGHRS, YFSETQ. The J segment lost 0 bases and the V segment lost 5 bases, leaving 9 bases of the junction unmatched. The CDR3 is CASSPTFSGSSYNEQFF. The CDR3 DNA reads TGCGCCAGCAGTCCCACATTTAGCGGGAGCTCCTACAATGAGCAGTTCTTC.

The J gene is TRBJ1-2, the V gene TRBV7-9, with D maybe TRBD1 (6 bases). The ends were cut back, 1 base at V and 7 bases at J, with 10 bases in the middle. From germline, CDR1 is SEHNR and CDR2 FQNEAQ (reference sequence). The CDR3 covers 13 residues. CDR3 region: CASSLDRALGYTF. CDR3 bases: TGTGCCAGCAGCTTAGACAGGGCTCTTGGCTACACCTTC.

The chain couples TRBV10-3 to TRBJ2-6; tentative D call: TRBD1 (6 bases). The germline V gene encodes CDR1 ENHRY and CDR2 SYGVKD. The V gene lost 11 bases and the J gene lost 0 bases, with 17 bases spanning the gap. This CDR3 is built from 16 residues. CDR3 region: CAHGQTPISGANVLTF. In DNA, the CDR3 is TGTGCCCACGGACAGACCCCCATCTCTGGGGCCAACGTCCTGACTTTC.

The chain has TRBV5-1 and TRBJ2-7; 9 nucleotides agree with TRBD1. The germline V gene has CDR1 SGHRS and CDR2 YFSETQ. The CDR3 is 15 residues long. After removal of 4 bases from V and 4 bases from J, the junction contained 9 bases not matched to a gene. In DNA, the CDR3 is TGCGCCAGCAGCGGGAACAGGGGGCTGACTTACGAGCAGTACTTC. It codes for CASSGNRGLTYEQYF.

The V and J genes are TRBV20-1 and TRBJ1-5; D uncertain. The CDR3 runs to 9 residues. The germline V and J ends were trimmed by 6 bases and 7 bases, with 4 bases remaining between them. Per the germline V gene, CDR1 is DFQATT and CDR2 is SNEGSKA (reference sequence). The CDR3 sequence: CSAGQPQHF. CDR3 sequence (DNA): TGCAGTGCCGGGCAGCCCCAGCATTTT.

This clone has a handful of counts. This chain joins TRBV12-3 or TRBV12-4 and TRBJ1-4; tentatively, D is TRBD1 (5 bases). The CDR3 is 13 residues long. V was trimmed by 5 bases and J by 8 bases, leaving 12 bases between them. CDR3: CASSVGGDEKLFF. DNA of the CDR3: TGTGCCAGCAGTGTTGGGGGGGACGAAAAACTGTTTTTT.

This chain links TRBV6-2 or TRBV6-3 with TRBJ1-2; D call uncertain. Trimming took 2 bases from V and 5 from J, leaving 12 bases between them. Germline V gene sequence: CDR1 MNHEY, CDR2 SVGEGT. The CDR3 runs 14 residues. The CDR3 coding sequence is TGTGCCAGCAGTTACGAGGGAATAGGGTATGGCTACACCTTC. Its protein product is CASSYEGIGYGYTF.

The rearrangement uses TRBV7-3 and TRBJ2-7; D remains unclear. Trimming took off 0 bases at V and 0 bases at J, with 6 bases between the two ends. The CDR3 runs to 14 residues. Per the germline V gene, CDR1 is SGHTA and CDR2 is FQGTGA. The CDR3 DNA sequence: TGTGCCAGCAGCTTAACGGGCAGCTCCTACGAGCAGTACTTC. Protein product: CASSLTGSSYEQYF.

This clone was detected only once. The CDR3 region is CASSFTARGGDEQYF. The DNA for the CDR3 is TGTGCCAGCAGTTTTACGGCCAGGGGTGGCGACGAGCAGTACTTC. V is TRBV27 and J is TRBJ2-7, with D possibly TRBD1 on 6 matching bases. This CDR3 has 15 residues. Per germline, CDR1 MNHEY and CDR2 SMNVEV (reference sequence). With 3 bases removed from V and 5 bases from J, the gap between germline ends came to 17 bases.

The gene calls are TRBV21-1 and TRBJ2-7; the DNA was not used to check the table's D call, TRBD1. TRBV21-1 corresponds to a pseudogene. The CDR3 contains 15 residues. The CDR3 here is CASSKDSPGPYEQYF. In nucleotides, the CDR3 is TGTGCCAGCAGCAAAGACAGCCCCGGCCCCTACGAGCAGTACTTC.

The CDR3 is CASRLVAGFFEQYF. The CDR3 coding sequence is TGTGCCAGCAGACTAGTAGCGGGGTTTTTCGAGCAGTACTTC. The chain is built from TRBV2 and TRBJ2-7; TRBD2 aligns across 8 bases. The V gene end was trimmed by 6 bases and the J gene end by 6 bases; junction bases not matched to a gene: 10. This CDR3 is 14 amino acids long. CDR1 and CDR2 (germline): SNHLY, FYNNEI.

This clone has just a few counts. The V call is TRBV19, the J call TRBJ1-6; 8 nucleotides match TRBD1. Germline values: CDR1 LNHDA, CDR2 SQIVND (reference sequence). The CDR3 sequence is 16 residues long. V lost 5 bases to trimming and J lost 8 bases; unmatched junction nucleotides: 11. The CDR3 sequence: CASSPLEDRVHSPLHF. The CDR3 nucleotides read TGTGCCAGTAGTCCCTTAGAGGACAGGGTTCATTCACCCCTCCACTTT.

The chain combines TRBV1 with TRBJ1-2; the table gives TRBD1 as D, unverified against the DNA. TRBV1 is listed as a pseudogene. The CDR3 spans 13 residues. CDR3 in amino acids: CTSSQDTQYGYTF. As DNA, the CDR3 is TGCACCAGCAGCCAAGATACGCAGTATGGCTACACCTTC.

This chain joins TRBV7-9 and TRBJ1-1, with D possibly being TRBD1 (5 bases). CDR1 is SEHNR, CDR2 FQNEAQ, per germline (reference sequence). The V end was cut by 4 bases, the J end by 8 bases, with 5 bases between. The CDR3 sequence is 10 residues long. The CDR3 DNA follows: TGTGCCAGCAGCTCAGGGGAAGCTTTCTTT. Encoded protein: CASSSGEAFF.

The CDR3 nucleotides are TGTGCCAGCAGCATACTGACAGGACTGGGGGTGAACACCGGGGAGCTGTTTTTT. Translation gives CASSILTGLGVNTGELFF. The chain carries TRBV13 and TRBJ2-2; D is perhaps TRBD1 (6 bases). The CDR3 has 18 amino acids. Trimming took off 5 bases at V and 1 base at J, with 20 bases between the two ends. Per the germline V gene, CDR1 is PRHDT and CDR2 is FYEKMQ (reference sequence).

DNA for the CDR3: TGTGCCAGCAGCTTGGCGGGGTTGACGGCCGGGGAGCTGTTTTTT. This translates into CASSLAGLTAGELFF. V and J are TRBV7-9 and TRBJ2-2, with D tentatively TRBD2 (6 bases). CDR1 SEHNR and CDR2 FQNEAQ come from the germline V gene (reference sequence). Trimming shortened V by 3 bases and J by 6 bases, and 14 bases separated the two germline ends. This CDR3 comprises 15 residues.

The chain carries TRBV7-6 and TRBJ1-5, with D possibly TRBD1 on 6 matching bases. V was pared by 5 bases and J by 7 bases, with 15 bases between. This CDR3 region has 14 residues. Germline V lookup: CDR1 SGHVS, CDR2 FNYEAQ. CDR3 region: CASSPSPRGQPQHF. CDR3 nucleotides: TGTGCCAGCAGCCCTTCGCCAAGGGGGCAGCCCCAGCATTTT.

This clone was picked up a small number of times. This chain joins TRBV2 and TRBJ1-6, with 10 nucleotides matching TRBD1. CDR3 length equals 15 residues. Germline lookup yields CDR1 SNHLY and CDR2 FYNNEI. V was pared by 10 bases and J by 7 bases, with 10 bases of the junction left unmatched. For the CDR3, the DNA is TGTGCCATCCATAGTGAGGACAGGGGGAATTCACCCCTCCACTTT. It specifies CAIHSEDRGNSPLHF.

This clone showed up just once. This rearrangement joins TRBV3-1 (or the pseudogene TRBV3-2) to TRBJ1-1; TRBD1 is a possible D gene (5 bases). The germline CDR1 and CDR2 sequences are LGHDT and YNNKEL (reference sequence). V shed 5 bases and J shed 2 bases, with 6 bases lying between them. The CDR3 loop spans 12 amino acids. CDR3 nucleotide sequence: TGTGCCAGCAGCAGGGGTAACACTGAAGCTTTCTTT. This gives the protein CASSRGNTEAFF.

The chain joins TRBV3-1 (or the pseudogene TRBV3-2) to TRBJ2-5, with TRBD1 matching over 8 bases. CDR3 length equals 14 residues. Trimming at V came to 3 bases and at J to 4 bases, leaving 4 bases not matched to a gene. CDR1 LGHDT and CDR2 YNNKEL come from the germline V gene (reference sequence). CDR3 sequence reads: CASSQRQGRETQYF. CDR3 sequence (DNA): TGTGCCAGCAGCCAGAGACAGGGGAGAGAGACCCAGTACTTC.

The V and J genes are TRBV4-1 and TRBJ1-2, with D unresolved. From germline, CDR1 is MGHRA and CDR2 YSYEKL. The CDR3 totals 15 residues. Trimming shortened V by 4 bases and J by 0 bases, and 12 bases separated the two germline ends. The CDR3 bases are TGCGCCAGCAGCCTGTCGGAGATGGCTAACTATGGCTACACCTTC. Its translation: CASSLSEMANYGYTF.

This chain connects TRBV5-1 to TRBJ1-2; D remains ambiguous. V was cut by 0 bases and J by 6 bases, with 9 bases left in between. CDR1 is SGHRS and CDR2 is YFSETQ in the germline V gene. There are 13 residues in the CDR3. CDR3 sequence reads: CASSLGWSDGYTF. CDR3 nucleotides: TGCGCCAGCAGCTTGGGTTGGTCGGATGGCTACACCTTC. The full variable domain, with the rest looked up from reference TRBV5-1 and TRBJ1-2, is KAGVTQTPRYLIKTRGQQVTLSCSPISGHRSVSWYQQTPGQGLQFLFEYFSETQRNKGNFPGRFSGRQFSNSRSEMNVSTLELGDSALYLCASSLGWSDGYTFGSGTRLTVV.

Note on this clone: The sample holds other DNA sequences that translate to the same CDR3. The chain has TRBV28 and TRBJ1-4, with D uncertain. V was shortened by 6 bases and J by 5 bases, with 7 bases between the two germline ends. Germline V CDR1 and CDR2: MDHEN, SYDVKM. The CDR3 extends over 12 amino acids. The CDR3 loop is CASRAPNEKLFF. CDR3 coding DNA: TGTGCCAGCAGGGCCCCCAATGAAAAACTGTTTTTT. The variable domain in full, with the rest retrieved from reference TRBV28 and TRBJ1-4, is DVKVTQSSRYLVKRTGEKVFLECVQDMDHENMFWYRQDPGLGLRLIYFSYDVKMKEKGDIPEGYSVSREKKERFSLILESASTNQTSMYLCASRAPNEKLFFGSGTQLSVL.

V usage is TRBV3-1 (or the pseudogene TRBV3-2) and J usage is TRBJ2-3; a weak D match, TRBD2 (5 bases). This CDR3 has 16 amino acids. V was trimmed by 1 base and J by 3 bases, leaving 14 bases between them. Germline assignment: CDR1 LGHDT and CDR2 YNNKEL (reference sequence). The CDR3 DNA is TGTGCCAGCAGCCAAGCACTAGTGGCTGGGACAGATACGCAGTATTTT. Its translation: CASSQALVAGTDTQYF.

This clone was seen just once. This sequence joins TRBV5-4 and TRBJ2-2; the match to TRBD1 covers 8 bases. Germline CDR1 reads SGHNT; CDR2 reads YYREEE (reference sequence). The trim removed 4 bases at V and 7 bases at J, leaving 6 bases unmatched. This CDR3 contains 14 residues. CDR3 nucleotides: TGTGCCAGCAGCGTGGACAGGGCGGTCGGGGAGCTGTTTTTT. This encodes CASSVDRAVGELFF.

The chain carries TRBV3-1 (or the pseudogene TRBV3-2) and TRBJ1-2; 9 nucleotides match TRBD1. Germline values: CDR1 LGHDT, CDR2 YNNKEL (reference sequence). V was clipped by 5 bases and J by 8 bases; unmatched bases: 9. The CDR3 totals 14 residues. This CDR3 reads CASSTGGLDAGYTF. The CDR3 region has the DNA TGTGCCAGCAGCACAGGGGGCTTAGACGCAGGCTACACCTTC.

In DNA form, the CDR3 reads TGTGCCAGCACCCCTGTAATCGGGAACACTGAAGCTTTCTTT. Protein: CASTPVIGNTEAFF. The chain employs TRBV28 and TRBJ1-1; D is unresolved. CDR3 size: 14 residues. The germline CDR1 and CDR2 sequences are MDHEN and SYDVKM. V was cut by 7 bases and J by 1 base, with 13 bases left in between.

The genes are TRBV6-5 and TRBJ1-2, with D perhaps TRBD1 (5 bases). V was clipped by 6 bases and J by 3 bases, with 14 bases between them. The CDR3 loop spans 14 amino acids. Germline lookup yields CDR1 MNHEY and CDR2 SVGAGI. The DNA for the CDR3 is TGTGCCAGCAGGAGCAGGGCGAATTACTATGGCTACACCTTC. Its translation: CASRSRANYYGYTF.

The chain uses TRBV5-4 and TRBJ2-1, with 11 bases identical to TRBD2. Germline-derived CDR1 and CDR2 are SGHNT and YYREEE (reference sequence). After removal of 4 bases from V and 1 base from J, the junction contained 10 bases not matched to a gene. The CDR3 consists of 18 residues. The CDR3 is CASSPGTSGIRSYNEQFF. CDR3 coding DNA: TGTGCCAGCAGCCCCGGGACTAGCGGAATACGATCCTACAATGAGCAGTTCTTC.

The chain uses TRBV11-2 and TRBJ2-3; weak D call: TRBD2 (6 bases). Germline CDR1 SGHAT, CDR2 FQNNGV. V lost 0 bases and J 1 base, leaving 8 bases between the germline ends. This CDR3 has 15 residues. CDR3 nucleotides: TGTGCCAGCAGCTTAGAGGCTAGCGGCACAGATACGCAGTATTTT. Translation gives CASSLEASGTDTQYF.

The chain joins TRBV28 to TRBJ1-2, with unresolved D. This CDR3 has 13 amino acids. The germline gives CDR1 MDHEN, CDR2 SYDVKM. The V end lost 3 bases, the J end lost 4 bases, and 9 bases lay between the germline ends. The CDR3 reads CASSFAGPYGYTF. Here the CDR3 DNA reads TGTGCCAGCAGTTTTGCCGGTCCCTATGGCTACACCTTC.